A selection of T cell receptor beta chains follows, all from one sample in a study of tumor-infiltrating lymphocytes in primary liver carcinoma. Each CDR3 protein is one row after TCRdb ran MiXCR on the multiplex PCR reads. The data show more than 95,000 distinct CDR3 sequences, 60% to 80% seen once. Source material: liver tumor tissue from sampling region 3. These receptors all come from a woman in her sixties with primary liver carcinoma and hepatitis B virus infection. The CDR3 runs from the conserved cysteine through the conserved F or W. The D gene is left open where the match is weak. Size tells how often a clone was seen (once, few, many) or the class of an expanded clone, and some rows leave it out.

cdr3_nt cdr3_aa j_call v_call clone_size d_call
TGTGCCAGCAGCCGACGGGGCGCCCTGGAGACCCAGTACTTC CASSRRGALETQYF TRBJ2-5 TRBV11-2 once NA
TGTGTCAGCAGTTTAGGACTCCAAGATACGCAGTACTTT CVSSLGLQDTQYF TRBJ2-3 TRBV12-3/TRBV12-4 NA NA
TGTGCCAGCAGTTTATGGGGCGAGCAGTTCTTC CASSLWGEQFF TRBJ2-1 TRBV28 NA NA
TGTGCCAGCAGCTTAGTCGGGGGGGCTAGTGTCTACAAGCAGTACTTC CASSLVGGASVYKQYF TRBJ2-7 TRBV7-9 NA TRBD2
TGCGCCAGCAGCCTGGCCCAGCGCAACACAGATACGCAGTATTTT CASSLAQRNTDTQYF TRBJ2-3 TRBV4-1 many NA
TGTGCCAGCTTTAGGGACAGTTACAGCTCTGGGGCCAACGTCCTGACTTTC CASFRDSYSSGANVLTF TRBJ2-6 TRBV2 NA TRBD1
TGTGCCACCAGTGATTTCGGCAGAAACAATGAGCAGTTCTTC CATSDFGRNNEQFF TRBJ2-1 TRBV24-1 many NA
TGTGCCAGCAGTCGGGGTACCTACAGGAACTTC CASSRGTYRNF TRBJ2-5 TRBV28 NA NA
TGCGCCAGCAGCCAAGATCGTAGAGGGTCTGGGGCCGACGTCCTGACTTTC CASSQDRRGSGADVLTF TRBJ2-6 TRBV4-1 NA NA
TGTGCCAGCAGTTACATCAGTCAGTGGAGCGGAAACACCATATATTTT CASSYISQWSGNTIYF TRBJ1-3 TRBV6-6 NA NA
TGTGCCAGCAGCTTAACGGTGGGCACAGATACGCAGTTTTTT CASSLTVGTDTQFF TRBJ2-3 TRBV7-3 NA NA
TGTGCCAGCAGCCAACCACAGGGCCCGAATGAGCAGTTCTTC CASSQPQGPNEQFF TRBJ2-1 TRBV4-2 many NA
TGTGCTAACAGTTACGCGGTGGGAGGTACCTCCTACAATGAGCAGTTCTTC CANSYAVGGTSYNEQFF TRBJ2-1 TRBV6-5 NA NA
TGTGCCAGCACCAACCCCGGGGCAGCGGAGACCCAGTACTTC CASTNPGAAETQYF TRBJ2-5 TRBV28 many NA
TGCGCCAGCAGCCTAGAGGTTCCCTCGAATGAAAAGCTGTTTTTT CASSLEVPSNEKLFF TRBJ1-4 TRBV4-1 NA NA
TGTGCCAGCAGCTTAGAGTCTTGTGGGAGCAGCGAGCAGTACTTC CASSLESCGSSEQYF TRBJ2-7 TRBV11-2 once NA
TGTGCCAGCAAGATTTTCGGGCCAGGACAAAACAATGGGCAGTTCTTC CASKIFGPGQNNGQFF TRBJ2-1 TRBV6-1 NA NA
TGTGCCAGCAGTGGGACAGGCCCTACGCAGTACTTC CASSGTGPTQYF TRBJ2-7 TRBV2 NA TRBD1
TGCAGCGTTGGGACTAGGGGACCGCACGAGCAATACTTC CSVGTRGPHEQYF TRBJ2-7 TRBV29-1 NA TRBD2
TGCGCCAGCAGCTTGGTGGGCAGAGAAACAGATACGCAGTATTTT CASSLVGRETDTQYF TRBJ2-3 TRBV5-1 NA NA
TGTGCCAGCAGCCTACGACCGGGGGCGAATGCGCAGTATTTT CASSLRPGANAQYF TRBJ2-3 TRBV11-2 NA NA
TGCAGCGTTGGAGAAAGGACCCACAATGAGCTGTTCTTC CSVGERTHNELFF TRBJ2-1 TRBV29-1 NA NA
TGTGCCAGCAGCTTAGGATTATCACCCAGAGGAGAGACCCAGTACTTC CASSLGLSPRGETQYF TRBJ2-5 TRBV11-2 NA NA
TGTGCCAGCAGCTTAGCTCGGGGGGAGTGGAGTGTCGATGAGCAGCTCTTC CASSLARGEWSVDEQLF TRBJ2-1 TRBV11-3 NA TRBD2
TGTGCCAGCAGCTCTGCCGGACTATCTCCGCGGGAGCAGCACTTC CASSSAGLSPREQHF TRBJ2-7 TRBV5-6 NA TRBD2
TGTGCCACCAGAGCTGGAGACTCCTACAATGAGCAGCTCTTC CATRAGDSYNEQLF TRBJ2-1 TRBV6-1 once NA
TGCGCCAGCAGCTTGGCCCCCCTCTCAACGGGAACCAATGAGCAGTTCTTC CASSLAPLSTGTNEQFF TRBJ2-1 TRBV5-1 few NA
TGTGTCAGCAGCTTAGTTCGCGCGGGGGGATACACAGGTATGCAGTATTTT CVSSLVRAGGYTGMQYF TRBJ2-3 TRBV11-2 NA TRBD2
TGTGCCAGCAGACCGACAGGATCCTTCACAGATACGCGGTATTTT CASRPTGSFTDTRYF TRBJ2-3 TRBV11-2 NA NA
TGTGCCAGCAGCTCGCCGGGACTAGCGGGCTCCTACGAGCAGTACTTC CASSSPGLAGSYEQYF TRBJ2-7 TRBV5-4 many TRBD2
TGTGCCACCAGTGATACCTGCGGTTTCTACAATGAGCAGTTCTTC CATSDTCGFYNEQFF TRBJ2-1 TRBV24-1 NA NA
TGTGCCAGCAGCCCCGGGACAGGGGGAGGACAGCCCCAGCATTTT CASSPGTGGGQPQHF TRBJ1-5 TRBV12-3/TRBV12-4 many TRBD1
TGTGTCAGCAGCCCCGGGACAGGGGGCGACGGCTACACCTTC CVSSPGTGGDGYTF TRBJ1-2 TRBV11-2 NA TRBD1
TGTGCCAGCAGCTTGGCTAGCGGACCCACAGATATGCAATATTTT CASSLASGPTDMQYF TRBJ2-3 TRBV5-4 NA TRBD2
TGCGCCAGCAGCTTGGCCGAGCATTCCTACGAGCAGTACTTC CASSLAEHSYEQYF TRBJ2-7 TRBV5-1 few NA
TGTGCCAGCAGTGGGAATTCGGAGACCCAGTACTTC CASSGNSETQYF TRBJ2-5 TRBV28 few NA
TGTGACAGTAGCTTCGGGACAGGCGGAACCTACGAGCGGTACTTC CDSSFGTGGTYERYF TRBJ2-7 TRBV11-2 NA TRBD1
TGTGCCAGCAGCCGCCGACAGGCCCCTGGCTACACCTTC CASSRRQAPGYTF TRBJ1-2 TRBV6-5 many NA
TGCAGCGTTGGAGACAGGAACTATGGCCACACCTTC CSVGDRNYGHTF TRBJ1-2 TRBV29-1 NA NA
TGTGCCAGTATCAGAAACTATGGCTACACCTTC CASIRNYGYTF TRBJ1-2 TRBV6-6 NA NA
TGTGCTAGCAGCTACCCCGGACAGAGAGCTAACTATGGCTACACCTTC CASSYPGQRANYGYTF TRBJ1-2 TRBV6-6 NA NA
TGTGCCAGCAGTTCGAGGGGGCCCTACGAGCAGTACTTC CASSSRGPYEQYF TRBJ2-7 TRBV28 NA TRBD1